This section outlines one TCR beta chain sequence together with its context. The sample originates from a study of molecular identifiers for immune sequencing clone quantification. Previously described methods with listed TCR primers produced the bulk TCR libraries. Each CDR3 protein gets one entry after TCRdb re-called the PCR reads with MiXCR. The table lists fewer than 350,000 distinct CDR3 sequences, roughly a quarter of them singletons. Germline CDR1 SEHNR, CDR2 FQNEAQ (reference sequence). This CDR3 has 15 amino acids. Unmatched junction bases numbered 8, after V lost 5 bases and J lost 3 bases.

This receptor was identified in a human donor in good health. Some libraries in this study had Jurkat cell RNA spiked in. J is TRBJ2-7 and V is TRBV7-9; 9 bases fit TRBD1. The sequenced sample consisted of naive CD8+ T cells from blood, with Jurkat cell RNA spiked in. Stated subset: FACS-sorted CD8+CD4-CCR7+CD45RA+ naive T cells. The CDR3 sequence is CASSVVGTGCYEQYF. The CDR3 nucleotides read TGTGCCAGCAGCGTAGTCGGGACAGGGTGCTACGAGCAGTACTTC.